These 17 T cell receptor beta chains were all obtained from the same sample, sequenced in a study of cytomegalovirus exposure and HLA in healthy donors. PCR primers comprised 60 Vbeta and 13 Jbeta primers. Some clones are missing from TCRdb's copy, which holds only in-frame ones; the method was immunoSEQ multiplex PCR. The sample contains approximately 93,000 clones, roughly 73% of which appear only once. The sequenced sample consisted of PBMCs. These receptors came from a woman between 40 and 50 years old in good health and CMV-seronegative.

This clone was recorded a few times. A read error may account for a junction end that differs from germline. The chain recombines TRBV5-1 with TRBJ2-3; D is uncertain. The CDR3 is made up of 13 amino acids. The germline V gene has CDR1 SGHRS and CDR2 YFSETQ. CDR3 amino acids: CASSLGSTDTQYF. The CDR3 region has the DNA TGCGCCAGCAGCTTGGGGAGCACCGATACGCAGTATTTT.

The chain carries TRBV6-1 and TRBJ2-1; 8 nucleotides align to TRBD1. J gave up 8 bases and V 2 bases, and 8 bases lay outside the gene matches. Germline V gives CDR1 MNHNS, CDR2 SASEGT. The CDR3 is 15 amino acids. The CDR3 here is CASSEMAGGLDEQFF. The CDR3, as DNA: TGTGCCAGCAGTGAAATGGCAGGGGGCTTGGATGAGCAGTTCTTC.

The chain combines TRBV27 with TRBJ1-1; D ambiguous. Germline lookup yields CDR1 MNHEY and CDR2 SMNVEV (reference sequence). The ends were cut back, 1 base at V and 5 bases at J, with 11 bases in the middle. CDR3 length: 14 amino acids. The CDR3 nucleotides are TGTGCCAGCAGTTTATATCGAGGGCAAACTGAAGCTTTCTTT. Protein product: CASSLYRGQTEAFF.

The V gene is TRBV5-6, the J gene TRBJ2-1; TRBD1 is a possible D gene (5 bases). This CDR3 is 16 amino acids long. V lost 0 bases and J 1 base, leaving 11 bases between the germline ends. CDR1 is SGHDT, CDR2 YYEEEE, per germline. The CDR3 sequence is CASSLGSGNSYNEQFF. In nucleotides, the CDR3 is TGTGCCAGCAGCTTGGGGTCAGGGAATTCCTACAATGAGCAGTTCTTC.

J is TRBJ1-4 and V is TRBV7-2; 8 bases align to TRBD1. The J segment lost 1 base and the V segment lost 5 bases, leaving 3 bases of the junction unmatched. The CDR3 extends over 15 amino acids. Per germline, CDR1 SGHTA and CDR2 FQGNSA. Written as DNA, the CDR3 is TGTGCCAGCAGCCAGACAGGGGTAACTAATGAAAAACTGTTTTTT. Translating it yields CASSQTGVTNEKLFF.

The chain is built from TRBV5-4 and TRBJ1-1, with D tentatively TRBD1 (6 bases). The germline gives CDR1 SGHNT, CDR2 YYREEE (reference sequence). Trimming stripped 4 bases from V and 4 bases from J, with 11 bases between. The CDR3 length is 13 residues. The DNA for the CDR3 is TGTGCCAGCAGCCCCAGGGGCCTCACTGAAGCTTTCTTT. Protein sequence: CASSPRGLTEAFF.

V is TRBV19 and J is TRBJ2-2; 8 bases are a match to TRBD1. The CDR3 consists of 15 residues. V was clipped by 3 bases and J by 3 bases; unmatched bases: 3. The germline V gene has CDR1 LNHDA and CDR2 SQIVND (reference sequence). This CDR3 is CASSMSRGHTGELFF. In DNA, the CDR3 is TGTGCCAGTAGTATGAGCAGGGGGCACACCGGGGAGCTGTTTTTT.

This chain links TRBV6-6 with TRBJ1-4; the match to TRBD1 covers 7 bases. This CDR3 region has 13 residues. Trimming at V came to 4 bases and at J to 7 bases, leaving 3 bases not matched to a gene. Germline lookup yields CDR1 MNHNY and CDR2 SVGAGI (reference sequence). This CDR3 reads CASSSRQGEKLFF. CDR3 nucleotide sequence: TGTGCCAGCAGTTCCAGACAGGGTGAAAAACTGTTTTTT.

The chain employs TRBV11-2 and TRBJ2-7, with a weak D call TRBD1 (5 bases). The germline CDR1 and CDR2 sequences are SGHAT and FQNNGV. The CDR3 runs to 14 residues. Trimming removed 6 bases from V and 1 base from J, with 13 bases in between. For the CDR3, the DNA is TGTGCCAGCAGACAGACAGATCTTTCCTACGAGCAGTACTTC. This gives the protein CASRQTDLSYEQYF.

V and J are TRBV27 and TRBJ2-2; 8 bases align to TRBD2. The CDR3 contains 17 residues. Losses at the gene ends were 5 bases for V and 6 bases for J; bases not matched to a gene: 14. Germline V gene data show CDR1 as MNHEY and CDR2 as SMNVEV (reference sequence). Here the CDR3 reads CASSPPGGRGVSGELFF. The CDR3 DNA sequence: TGTGCCAGCAGTCCTCCCGGGGGGCGGGGGGTATCCGGGGAGCTGTTTTTT.

The V gene is TRBV29-1, the J gene TRBJ2-5, with TRBD2 as a possible D gene (6 bases). The V gene's germline CDR1 is SQVTM and CDR2 ANQGSEA. V was clipped by 6 bases and J by 2 bases, with 13 bases between them. This CDR3 is 13 amino acids long. In nucleotides, the CDR3 is TGCAGCGTCGCCCGGGGACTTCAAGAGACCCAGTACTTC. Protein: CSVARGLQETQYF.

The count of this clone is one. The chain is built from TRBV7-2 and TRBJ2-7, with a weak D call TRBD2 (6 bases). The CDR3 length is 15 residues. Per the germline V gene, CDR1 is SGHTA and CDR2 is FQGNSA. Trimming removed 3 bases at V and 3 bases at J, with 15 bases between. CDR3 DNA: TGTGCCAGCAGCTTGTCGGGAGACAGCTTCTACGAGCAGTACTTC. This encodes CASSLSGDSFYEQYF.

This clone was detected once. The chain carries TRBV2 and TRBJ1-4; TRBD1 matches 8 bases. This CDR3 is built from 14 residues. The germline gives CDR1 SNHLY, CDR2 FYNNEI. J was trimmed by 12 bases and V by 3 bases; bases with no gene match: 9. CDR3: CASSEGTGGRQLFF. CDR3 nucleotide sequence: TGTGCCAGCAGTGAGGGGACAGGCGGACGGCAACTGTTTTTT.

The DNA of the CDR3 is TGCGCCAGCAGCCAAGATGGACCCCCGGCTAGCGGGGCTACAGATACGCAGTATTTT. It encodes CASSQDGPPASGATDTQYF. V usage is TRBV4-1 and J usage is TRBJ2-3, with 9 nucleotides matching TRBD2. The V gene's germline CDR1 is MGHRA and CDR2 YSYEKL. Trimming took 0 bases from V and 3 from J; bases not matched to a gene: 13. This CDR3 spans 19 amino acids.

The V and J genes are TRBV9 and TRBJ1-1, with D tentatively TRBD1 (6 bases). The germline gives CDR1 SGDLS, CDR2 YYNGEE. CDR3 size: 15 residues. V shed 4 bases and J shed 1 base, with 14 bases lying between them. CDR3 DNA: TGTGCCAGCAGCACGGCTGGACAGCCGAACACTGAAGCTTTCTTT. Its translation: CASSTAGQPNTEAFF.

This clone was detected once. The rearrangement uses TRBV28 and TRBJ2-1; 9 bases map to TRBD1. There are 19 residues in the CDR3. Germline V gene data show CDR1 as MDHEN and CDR2 as SYDVKM. J was trimmed by 2 bases and V by 6 bases; bases with no gene match: 17. The DNA for the CDR3 is TGTGCCAGCAGGGCCGGGACAGGGCGTTTGGGTGCTGCCTACAATGAGCAGTTCTTC. Translated: CASRAGTGRLGAAYNEQFF.

Regarding this clone: One end of the junction does not line up with germline, which may come from a read error. This chain uses TRBV6-1 with TRBJ2-7; 11 nucleotides match TRBD2. This CDR3 region has 15 residues. Germline V gene lookup returns CDR1 MNHNS and CDR2 SASEGT. The CDR3 sequence is CTSRITSGSSYEQYF. The CDR3 DNA is TGTACCAGCAGAATTACTAGCGGGAGCTCCTACGAGCAGTACTTC.